These T cell receptor beta chains were read from a single sample in a study of beta chain features in type 1 diabetes. Method: immunoSEQ multiplex PCR; TCRdb's copy keeps in-frame clones and lacks some. The sample shows hundreds of thousands of clones, approximately 10% of them seen only once. The sequencing sample was made of naive CD4+ T cells from blood. The receptors stem from a man aged 30 to 45 with type 1 diabetes. CDR3s include the opening cysteine and the closing phenylalanine or tryptophan. D genes are given only for firm matches. Clone size, where shown, is once, few, many, or a class for clones that have expanded.

d_call	v_call	j_call	clone_size	cdr3_nt	cdr3_aa
NA	TRBV29-1	TRBJ1-1	NA	TGCAGCTTCCGAGAGCAGGGCCCCACTGAAGCTTTCTTT	CSFREQGPTEAFF
TRBD1	TRBV7-9	TRBJ2-2	NA	TGTGCCAGCAGCTTAGACGCCGGGACAGCGAACACCGGGGAGCTGTTTTTT	CASSLDAGTANTGELFF
NA	TRBV5-6	TRBJ1-6	NA	TGTGCCAGCAGGCCGGGAGGGACCCTTATGTCACCCCTCCACTTT	CASRPGGTLMSPLHF
TRBD2	TRBV5-1	TRBJ2-2	NA	TGCGCCAGCAGCTCCAGGGGACTAGCTACCGGGGAGCTGTTTTTT	CASSSRGLATGELFF
NA	TRBV2	TRBJ1-5	NA	TGTGCCAGCAGTCCTGGCCTCCGTGGGCCCCAGCATTTT	CASSPGLRGPQHF
NA	TRBV2	TRBJ1-4	few	TGTGCCAGCAGGCGGGACGTCGAAAAACTGTTTTTT	CASRRDVEKLFF
NA	TRBV4-3	TRBJ2-3	NA	TGCGCCAGCAGCCAAGATTGGCATGAAGATACGCAGTATTTT	CASSQDWHEDTQYF
TRBD1	TRBV7-6	TRBJ1-1	NA	TGTGCCAGCAGCTTAGTACAGGGGGCGGGCACTGAAGCTTTCTTT	CASSLVQGAGTEAFF
NA	TRBV6-6	TRBJ2-3	few	TGTGCCAGCAGGGAGGAGAGCACAGATACGCAGTATTTT	CASREESTDTQYF
NA	TRBV18	TRBJ2-7	NA	TGTGCCAGCTCACCACAGAGCTCCTACGAGCAGTACTTC	CASSPQSSYEQYF
NA	TRBV29-1	TRBJ2-4	few	TGCAGCGTCAACTATATAGCCAAAAACATTCAGTACTTC	CSVNYIAKNIQYF
TRBD1	TRBV18	TRBJ1-5	few	TGTGCCAGCTCACCTCAATCCCAGGGGGGAAATCAGCCCCAGCATTTT	CASSPQSQGGNQPQHF
TRBD1	TRBV19	TRBJ1-5	few	TGTGCCAGTAGTTCCATGGGGACAGGTGAGCGCAATCAGCCCCAGCATTTT	CASSSMGTGERNQPQHF
NA	TRBV27	TRBJ2-1	few	TGTGCCAGCAGTCCCTGGACAGCGGACAATGAGCAGTTCTTC	CASSPWTADNEQFF
NA	TRBV6-6	TRBJ2-5	NA	TGTGCCAGCAGACCCCCCGGGGGAAGGGAGACCCAGTACTTC	CASRPPGGRETQYF
NA	TRBV18	TRBJ2-1	NA	TGTGCCAGCTCACCCCTGGAGTCCAATGAGCAGTTCTTC	CASSPLESNEQFF
NA	TRBV6-6	TRBJ1-5	NA	TGTGCCAGCAGTTACGACTATCAGCCCCAGCATTTT	CASSYDYQPQHF
NA	TRBV6-5	TRBJ1-2	NA	TGTGCCAGCAGGGCTTTCGGGTCTAACTATGGCTACACCTTC	CASRAFGSNYGYTF
NA	TRBV5-1	TRBJ2-2	few	TGCGCCAGCTCCCTAGGGGGAGCGAGTACCGGGGAGCTGTTTTTT	CASSLGGASTGELFF
TRBD1	TRBV4-1	TRBJ1-6	few	TGCGCCAGCAGCCAGGTGACAGGGGTTACTTCACCCCTCCACTTT	CASSQVTGVTSPLHF
TRBD1	TRBV4-1	TRBJ2-5	few	TGCGCCAGCAGCCAAGATCGGGCAGGGGGTGGCCAAGAGACCCAGTACTTC	CASSQDRAGGGQETQYF
NA	TRBV9	TRBJ1-2	NA	TGTGCCAGCAGCGCAGTTCCCTATGGCTACACCTTC	CASSAVPYGYTF
TRBD1	TRBV6-8	TRBJ1-1	NA	TGTGCCAGCAGTTACGGACCACAGGGGATGAACACTGAAGCTTTCTTT	CASSYGPQGMNTEAFF
TRBD2	TRBV30	TRBJ2-1	NA	TGTGCCTGGAGTGTACGAGCGGGGGGGCCGTTCTCCTACAATGAGCAGTTCTTC	CAWSVRAGGPFSYNEQFF
TRBD1	TRBV4-1	TRBJ1-3	few	TGCGCCAGCAGCCAACCGGGACAGCTCTCTGGAAACACCATATATTTT	CASSQPGQLSGNTIYF
TRBD1	TRBV11-2	TRBJ1-6	NA	TGTGCCAGCAGCCCCGTTCCAAGGACAGGGCTTAATTCACCCCTCCACTTT	CASSPVPRTGLNSPLHF
TRBD1	TRBV29-1	TRBJ1-6	NA	TGCAGCGTGCGGACAGGAGCTAATTCACCCCTCCACTTT	CSVRTGANSPLHF
TRBD1	TRBV9	TRBJ2-2	NA	TGTGCCAGCAGCGTCGGGGACAGGGCGAACACCGGGGAGCTGTTTTTT	CASSVGDRANTGELFF
NA	TRBV5-1	TRBJ1-3	NA	TGCGCCAGCAGCCTCACAGGGTATGGAAACACCATATATTTT	CASSLTGYGNTIYF
NA	TRBV4-1	TRBJ2-1	NA	TGCGCCAGCAGCCAAGCGGGACTTACCTACAATGAGCAGTTCTTC	CASSQAGLTYNEQFF
NA	TRBV5-4	TRBJ2-2	NA	TGTGCCAGCAGCACCTACAGAGACACCGGGGAGCTGTTTTTT	CASSTYRDTGELFF
TRBD1	TRBV2	TRBJ2-5	NA	TGTGCCAGCAGACCTACAGGGGGCCCTGGAGAGACCCAGTACTTC	CASRPTGGPGETQYF
TRBD1	TRBV7-9	TRBJ2-7	NA	TGTGCCAGCAGCAAGACAGGGGCGGGCTACGAGCAGTACTTC	CASSKTGAGYEQYF
NA	TRBV5-1	TRBJ1-1	NA	TGCGCCAGCAGCCCGGGCGGGAGCACTGAAGCTTTCTTT	CASSPGGSTEAFF
TRBD1	TRBV7-3	TRBJ1-2	NA	TGTGCCAGCAGCTCGGGACAGGGCTATGGCTACACCTTC	CASSSGQGYGYTF
NA	TRBV5-4	TRBJ1-1	NA	TGTGCCAGCAGCGGGGGGACGAACACTGAAGCTTTCTTT	CASSGGTNTEAFF
NA	TRBV5-1	TRBJ2-1	NA	TGCGCCAGCAGCTTGGAAGCGACCTCACGGGAGCAGTTCTTC	CASSLEATSREQFF
NA	TRBV4-1	TRBJ1-5	NA	TGCGCCAGCAGCCAGAGGACAGTTTATAGCAATCAGCCCCAGCATTTT	CASSQRTVYSNQPQHF
NA	TRBV5-6	TRBJ2-3	few	TGTGCCAGCAGCCAAATTAGCACAGATACGCAGTATTTT	CASSQISTDTQYF
TRBD1	TRBV4-3	TRBJ1-6	few	TGCGCCAGCAGCCAGATACAGGGGGGAGGGCCCCTCCACTTT	CASSQIQGGGPLHF
TRBD1	TRBV29-1	TRBJ1-1	few	TGCAGCGGCAGGGGGCTAGACACTGAAGCTTTCTTT	CSGRGLDTEAFF
TRBD2	TRBV5-1	TRBJ2-1	few	TGCGCCAGCAGCCCGGGGACTAGCATCAATGAGCAGTTCTTC	CASSPGTSINEQFF
NA	TRBV30	TRBJ1-1	NA	TGTGCCTGGGCGGGGGCGTTGGACACTGAAGCTTTCTTT	CAWAGALDTEAFF
TRBD1	TRBV2	TRBJ2-5	NA	TGTGCCAGCAGCCGGACAGGACTTGGGGAGACCCAGTACTTC	CASSRTGLGETQYF
NA	TRBV7-2	TRBJ2-7	few	TGTGCCAGCAGCCATGGGGCCAGGAGCTCCTACGAGCAGTACTTC	CASSHGARSSYEQYF
TRBD2	TRBV7-2	TRBJ2-3	NA	TGTGCCAGCAGCTCACTAGCGGGGAGGGGCACAGATACGCAGTATTTT	CASSSLAGRGTDTQYF
NA	TRBV5-1	TRBJ2-7	few	TGCGCCAGCAGCCCCGCCCCAGGGCAACTCTACGAGCAGTACTTC	CASSPAPGQLYEQYF
NA	TRBV25-1	TRBJ1-1	few	TGTGCCAGCAGTGAATCAGGGTACACTGAAGCTTTCTTT	CASSESGYTEAFF
NA	TRBV2	TRBJ1-1	few	TGTGCCAGCAGTGGTAGCGAGGTTACGGCTGAAGCTTTCTTT	CASSGSEVTAEAFF
NA	TRBV7-9	TRBJ1-1	NA	TGTGCCAGCAGCGCTCGGAGGGATGCGGGTGCTGAAGCTTTCTTT	CASSARRDAGAEAFF
NA	TRBV5-1	TRBJ2-7	few	TGCGCCAGCAGCAGGGACTCAGGCTACGAGCAGTACTTC	CASSRDSGYEQYF
TRBD1	TRBV6-5	TRBJ2-7	NA	TGTGCCAGCAGCTATGACAGGGGCTACGAGCAGTACTTC	CASSYDRGYEQYF
NA	TRBV5-1	TRBJ2-6	few	TGCGCCAGCAGCTCCGGGGATTCAGGGGCCAACGTCCTGACTTTC	CASSSGDSGANVLTF
NA	TRBV9	TRBJ1-1	NA	TGTGCCAGCAGCCCCCAGGGGAACACTGAAGCTTTCTTT	CASSPQGNTEAFF
TRBD1	TRBV2	TRBJ1-1	few	TGTGCCAGCAGTGAACAGGGGGCGCGGCTCACTGAAGCTTTCTTT	CASSEQGARLTEAFF